Listed below are T cell receptor beta chains from one sample, sequenced in a study of T cell changes during pregnancy in multiple sclerosis. Clones were read by immunoSEQ multiplex PCR, and TCRdb kept only the in-frame ones, dropping some. The table includes 75,000 to 95,000 clones, approximately 95% detected once. The specimen was CD4+ T cells from peripheral blood mononuclear cells, collected after pregnancy. The source is a female donor with multiple sclerosis, enrolled in a pregnancy study. The CDR3 runs from the conserved cysteine through the conserved F or W. The order of the fields is CDR3 protein, CDR3 DNA, V gene, D gene, J gene, clone size. A D gene is named only where the DNA matches it firmly. Where a row states a size, it is once, few, many or the class of an expanded clone; other rows omit it.

cdr3_aa: CASSFVAGTYNEQFF
cdr3_nt: TGTGCCAGCAGCTTCGTAGCGGGGACCTACAATGAGCAGTTCTTC
v_call: TRBV7-9
d_call: TRBD2
j_call: TRBJ2-1
clone_size: .

cdr3_aa: CASSSLTAVRLNTEAFF
cdr3_nt: TGTGCCAGCAGCTCCCTAACAGCTGTCAGACTGAACACTGAAGCTTTCTTT
v_call: TRBV11-2
d_call: .
j_call: TRBJ1-1
clone_size: .

cdr3_aa: CASSIPGTDTQYF
cdr3_nt: TGTGCCAGCAGCATCCCGGGCACAGATACGCAGTATTTT
v_call: TRBV5-4
d_call: .
j_call: TRBJ2-3
clone_size: .

cdr3_aa: CASSLVGQGSLYGYTF
cdr3_nt: TGCGCCAGCAGCTTGGTGGGACAGGGAAGTCTGTATGGCTACACCTTC
v_call: TRBV5-1
d_call: TRBD1
j_call: TRBJ1-2
clone_size: .

cdr3_aa: CASSMNPTSLDTQYF
cdr3_nt: TGTGCCAGCAGTATGAACCCGACTAGTTTAGATACGCAGTATTTT
v_call: TRBV28
d_call: .
j_call: TRBJ2-3
clone_size: .

cdr3_aa: CASSQGGRYGYTF
cdr3_nt: TGTGCCAGCAGTCAAGGGGGTCGCTATGGCTACACCTTC
v_call: TRBV7-2
d_call: .
j_call: TRBJ1-2
clone_size: .

cdr3_aa: CSVVGRGSYNEQFF
cdr3_nt: TGCAGCGTTGTAGGGAGGGGGTCCTACAATGAGCAGTTCTTC
v_call: TRBV29-1
d_call: .
j_call: TRBJ2-1
clone_size: .

cdr3_aa: CASSPGTGSDEQYF
cdr3_nt: TGCGCCAGCAGCCCTGGGACAGGGTCGGATGAGCAGTACTTC
v_call: TRBV5-1
d_call: TRBD1
j_call: TRBJ2-7
clone_size: .

cdr3_aa: CASSFHLTGGNQPQHF
cdr3_nt: TGTGCCAGCAGTTTTCATTTAACAGGGGGCAATCAGCCCCAGCATTTT
v_call: TRBV28
d_call: TRBD1
j_call: TRBJ1-5
clone_size: .

cdr3_aa: CASSTDRGRHGANVLTF
cdr3_nt: TGTGCCAGCAGCACGGACAGGGGGCGTCACGGGGCCAACGTCCTGACTTTC
v_call: TRBV2
d_call: TRBD1
j_call: TRBJ2-6
clone_size: .

cdr3_aa: CASSASAGTGNNQPQHF
cdr3_nt: TGTGCCAGCAGTGCCTCTGCCGGGACAGGGAACAATCAGCCCCAGCATTTT
v_call: TRBV6-1
d_call: TRBD1
j_call: TRBJ1-5
clone_size: .

cdr3_aa: CASSLIQVGSGNTIYF
cdr3_nt: TGCGCCAGCAGCTTAATACAGGTGGGCTCTGGAAACACCATATATTTT
v_call: TRBV5-1
d_call: .
j_call: TRBJ1-3
clone_size: .

cdr3_aa: CASSQGGTGELFF
cdr3_nt: TGTGCCAGCTCGCAGGGCGGTACCGGGGAGCTGTTTTTT
v_call: TRBV18
d_call: .
j_call: TRBJ2-2
clone_size: .

cdr3_aa: CASSGRTAVFGNTIYF
cdr3_nt: TGTGCCAGCAGCGGACGGACAGCAGTCTTTGGAAACACCATATATTTT
v_call: TRBV7-2
d_call: .
j_call: TRBJ1-3
clone_size: once

cdr3_aa: CASSNGGSSYEQYF
cdr3_nt: TGTGCCAGCAGTAACGGAGGAAGCTCCTACGAGCAGTACTTC
v_call: TRBV2
d_call: .
j_call: TRBJ2-7
clone_size: .

cdr3_aa: CASSHGTANSYEQYF
cdr3_nt: TGTGCCAGCAGCCATGGGACAGCGAACTCCTACGAGCAGTACTTC
v_call: TRBV11-2
d_call: TRBD1
j_call: TRBJ2-7
clone_size: .

cdr3_aa: CASSPAPRLSGNTIYF
cdr3_nt: TGTGCCAGCAGCCCCGCACCCAGGCTCTCTGGAAACACCATATATTTT
v_call: TRBV7-2
d_call: .
j_call: TRBJ1-3
clone_size: .

cdr3_aa: CASRGLAGGRSYEQYF
cdr3_nt: TGTGCCAGCAGGGGACTAGCGGGAGGGAGGTCCTACGAGCAGTACTTC
v_call: TRBV6-6
d_call: TRBD2
j_call: TRBJ2-7
clone_size: .

cdr3_aa: CASSMGAVNEKLFF
cdr3_nt: TGTGCCAGTAGTATGGGAGCGGTTAATGAAAAACTGTTTTTT
v_call: TRBV19
d_call: .
j_call: TRBJ1-4
clone_size: .

cdr3_aa: CASSPAGYNEKLFF
cdr3_nt: TGTGCCAGCAGTCCCGCAGGGTATAATGAAAAACTGTTTTTT
v_call: TRBV28
d_call: .
j_call: TRBJ1-4
clone_size: .

cdr3_aa: CAWSPPGGSPYEQYF
cdr3_nt: TGTGCCTGGAGTCCTCCCGGGGGGTCGCCCTACGAGCAGTACTTC
v_call: TRBV30
d_call: TRBD2
j_call: TRBJ2-7
clone_size: .

cdr3_aa: CASSILPGQINNEQFF
cdr3_nt: TGTGCCAGTAGTATCCTTCCGGGACAGATAAACAATGAGCAGTTCTTC
v_call: TRBV19
d_call: TRBD1
j_call: TRBJ2-1
clone_size: .

cdr3_aa: CASSFFGGRYYNEQFF
cdr3_nt: TGTGCCAGCAGTTTCTTTGGCGGGAGGTATTACAATGAGCAGTTCTTC
v_call: TRBV28
d_call: TRBD2
j_call: TRBJ2-1
clone_size: once

cdr3_aa: CATRDTPRNTEAFF
cdr3_nt: TGTGCCACGAGGGACACCCCAAGGAACACTGAAGCTTTCTTT
v_call: TRBV15
d_call: .
j_call: TRBJ1-1
clone_size: .

cdr3_aa: CASSIGTGGNQPQHF
cdr3_nt: TGTGCCAGTAGTATTGGCACAGGGGGGAATCAGCCCCAGCATTTT
v_call: TRBV19
d_call: TRBD1
j_call: TRBJ1-5
clone_size: .

cdr3_aa: CATSRALAENIQYF
cdr3_nt: TGTGCCACCAGCAGAGCTTTAGCAGAAAACATTCAGTACTTC
v_call: TRBV15
d_call: .
j_call: TRBJ2-4
clone_size: .

cdr3_aa: CASRDTGGPNQPQHF
cdr3_nt: TGTGCCAGTAGGGACACAGGGGGTCCGAATCAGCCCCAGCATTTT
v_call: TRBV19
d_call: TRBD1
j_call: TRBJ1-5
clone_size: .

cdr3_aa: CASHPGGGELFF
cdr3_nt: TGTGCCAGCCACCCAGGAGGCGGGGAGCTGTTTTTT
v_call: TRBV27
d_call: .
j_call: TRBJ2-2
clone_size: .

cdr3_aa: CASSLWGRDTQYF
cdr3_nt: TGTGCCAGCAGTTTATGGGGGCGGGATACGCAGTATTTT
v_call: TRBV28
d_call: .
j_call: TRBJ2-3
clone_size: .

cdr3_aa: CASLGVGGYTF
cdr3_nt: TGTGCCAGCCTAGGGGTTGGCGGCTACACCTTC
v_call: TRBV28
d_call: .
j_call: TRBJ1-2
clone_size: .

cdr3_aa: CASSWDRSSYNEQFF
cdr3_nt: TGTGCCAGCAGTTGGGACAGGAGCTCCTACAATGAGCAGTTCTTC
v_call: TRBV27
d_call: TRBD1
j_call: TRBJ2-1
clone_size: .

cdr3_aa: CASRHPSGSSYEQYF
cdr3_nt: TGTGCCAGCAGGCATCCTAGCGGGAGCTCCTACGAGCAGTACTTC
v_call: TRBV6-6
d_call: TRBD2
j_call: TRBJ2-7
clone_size: .

cdr3_aa: CASSEGSTRVLDGYTF
cdr3_nt: TGTGCCAGCAGTGAAGGATCGACGAGGGTCCTCGATGGCTACACCTTC
v_call: TRBV2
d_call: .
j_call: TRBJ1-2
clone_size: .

cdr3_aa: CASSSHRGRGYGYTF
cdr3_nt: TGTGCCAGCAGTTCCCACAGGGGACGAGGCTATGGCTACACCTTC
v_call: TRBV28
d_call: TRBD1
j_call: TRBJ1-2
clone_size: .

cdr3_aa: CASSEGLAGSTDTQYF
cdr3_nt: TGTGCCAGCAGTGAGGGTCTAGCGGGAAGCACAGATACGCAGTATTTT
v_call: TRBV2
d_call: TRBD2
j_call: TRBJ2-3
clone_size: .

cdr3_aa: CASSQETLQGGGETQYF
cdr3_nt: TGTGCCAGCAGTCAAGAGACGCTACAGGGGGGAGGTGAGACCCAGTACTTC
v_call: TRBV28
d_call: TRBD1
j_call: TRBJ2-5
clone_size: .

cdr3_aa: CASSQDLGAASREAFF
cdr3_nt: TGCGCCAGCAGCCAAGATCTAGGGGCCGCCAGTCGCGAAGCTTTCTTT
v_call: TRBV4-3
d_call: .
j_call: TRBJ1-1
clone_size: once

cdr3_aa: CSVPRVDTEAFF
cdr3_nt: TGCAGCGTCCCCAGGGTTGACACTGAAGCTTTCTTT
v_call: TRBV29-1
d_call: .
j_call: TRBJ1-1
clone_size: few

cdr3_aa: CASSVSLMNTEAFF
cdr3_nt: TGTGCCAGTAGTGTGTCCTTAATGAACACTGAAGCTTTCTTT
v_call: TRBV19
d_call: .
j_call: TRBJ1-1
clone_size: few

cdr3_aa: CATISGPLNTEAFF
cdr3_nt: TGTGCCACGATATCGGGTCCCTTGAACACTGAAGCTTTCTTT
v_call: TRBV28
d_call: .
j_call: TRBJ1-1
clone_size: .

cdr3_aa: CANSGGKASGNTIYF
cdr3_nt: TGTGCCAACTCAGGGGGCAAGGCTTCTGGAAACACCATATATTTT
v_call: TRBV7-3
d_call: TRBD1
j_call: TRBJ1-3
clone_size: once

cdr3_aa: CASSLNRVGEQYF
cdr3_nt: TGTGCCAGCAGCTTAAACAGGGTTGGAGAGCAGTACTTC
v_call: TRBV5-6
d_call: .
j_call: TRBJ2-7
clone_size: .

cdr3_aa: CASTGVGANVLTF
cdr3_nt: TGTGCCAGCACAGGCGTAGGGGCCAACGTCCTGACTTTC
v_call: TRBV2
d_call: .
j_call: TRBJ2-6
clone_size: .

cdr3_aa: CASSHIPGAGYGYTF
cdr3_nt: TGTGCCAGCAGCCACATCCCAGGAGCGGGCTATGGCTACACCTTC
v_call: TRBV7-9
d_call: .
j_call: TRBJ1-2
clone_size: .

cdr3_aa: CASSQDQTSGRYNEQFF
cdr3_nt: TGCGCCAGCAGCCAAGATCAGACTAGCGGGAGGTACAATGAGCAGTTCTTC
v_call: TRBV4-1
d_call: TRBD2
j_call: TRBJ2-1
clone_size: .

cdr3_aa: CASSLLTSGRSDTQYF
cdr3_nt: TGTGCCAGCAGTCTCTTGACTAGCGGGAGATCAGATACGCAGTATTTT
v_call: TRBV27
d_call: TRBD2
j_call: TRBJ2-3
clone_size: .

cdr3_aa: CASRPAGEYEQYF
cdr3_nt: TGTGCCAGTAGGCCAGCGGGAGAATACGAGCAGTACTTC
v_call: TRBV19
d_call: TRBD2
j_call: TRBJ2-7
clone_size: .

cdr3_aa: CASSTNRGQEDTQYF
cdr3_nt: TGCGCCAGCAGCACCAACAGGGGGCAGGAAGATACGCAGTATTTT
v_call: TRBV5-1
d_call: TRBD1
j_call: TRBJ2-3
clone_size: .

cdr3_aa: CASSPLTGGGETQYF
cdr3_nt: TGTGCCAGCAGCCCATTGACAGGGGGCGGGGAGACCCAGTACTTC
v_call: TRBV28
d_call: TRBD1
j_call: TRBJ2-5
clone_size: .

cdr3_aa: CASSFPGADTQYF
cdr3_nt: TGTGCCAGCAGCTTCCCAGGGGCAGATACGCAGTATTTT
v_call: TRBV11-2
d_call: .
j_call: TRBJ2-3
clone_size: .

cdr3_aa: CASSVGGRNYEKLFF
cdr3_nt: TGTGCCAGCAGCGTAGGTGGCAGAAATTATGAAAAACTGTTTTTT
v_call: TRBV9
d_call: .
j_call: TRBJ1-4
clone_size: .

cdr3_aa: CASSLTLNTGELFF
cdr3_nt: TGTGCCAGTAGTCTTACATTGAACACCGGGGAGCTGTTTTTT
v_call: TRBV19
d_call: .
j_call: TRBJ2-2
clone_size: .

cdr3_aa: CASSFTSFPTGGYGYTF
cdr3_nt: TGTGCCAGCAGCTTTACCTCGTTCCCGACAGGGGGCTATGGCTACACCTTC
v_call: TRBV7-8
d_call: TRBD1
j_call: TRBJ1-2
clone_size: .

cdr3_aa: CASSLNGNTEAFF
cdr3_nt: TGTGCCAGCAGTTTAAACGGGAACACTGAAGCTTTCTTT
v_call: TRBV28
d_call: .
j_call: TRBJ1-1
clone_size: few

cdr3_aa: CASSRGLAGYNEQFF
cdr3_nt: TGTGCCAGCAGCAGGGGACTAGCGGGCTACAATGAGCAGTTCTTC
v_call: TRBV7-9
d_call: TRBD2
j_call: TRBJ2-1
clone_size: once